The present entry profiles one T cell receptor beta chain with its context. Antigen unknown. These data are taken from a study of T cell repertoires and HLA-DP antigens. Study summary: In vitro CD4+ alloreactivity was against HeLa-presented HLA-DP. Sorted CD137+CD4+ samples averaged about 220 ng DNA; pre-culture CD4+ samples, roughly 1,300 ng. The study's findings and limits: Against one allele, clones undetected before culture averaged about 34%; against the other, around 50%.

With 4 bases removed from V and 2 bases from J, the gap between germline ends came to 8 bases. There are 13 residues in the CDR3. The germline CDR1 and CDR2 sequences are MNHNS and SASEGT. Amplification used primers for 54 TRBV and 13 TRBJ segments. Sequenced by immunoSEQ multiplex PCR; TCRdb stores in-frame clones only, minus some. Of some 120,000 clones in the sample, around 92% were seen once. This TCR derives from a young woman in good health and CMV-seronegative. The chain combines TRBV6-1 with TRBJ1-2; TRBD1 is a possible D gene (5 bases). The specimen sequenced was CD4+ T cells from PBMCs. This chain's CDR3 is CASSVTENYGYTF. DNA of the CDR3: TGTGCCAGCAGTGTGACAGAGAACTATGGCTACACCTTC.